Presented here are 9 T cell receptor beta chains from one specimen sequenced in a study of blood T cell repertoires in COVID-19. TCRdb keeps only in-frame clones here, not all; method: immunoSEQ multiplex PCR. Seen here are fewer than 350,000 clones, 80% to 95% observed once, and the top ten hold about 6.8%. The sequenced sample consisted of peripheral blood. Every receptor here comes from a woman in her 30s with COVID-19, enrolled during active disease.

The rearrangement uses TRBV7-8 and TRBJ1-6, with 12 bases fitting TRBD1. CDR3 length: 15 amino acids. V shed 3 bases, J shed 10 bases, and the junction held 4 bases outside the gene matches. The germline V gene encodes CDR1 SGHVS and CDR2 FQNEAQ. The CDR3 DNA is TGTGCCAGCAGCTTCGGGACAGGGGGCCAATCACCCCTCCACTTT. Its protein is CASSFGTGGQSPLHF.

This clone was observed a single time. The chain has TRBV3-1 (or the pseudogene TRBV3-2) and TRBJ2-3; 9 bases map to TRBD2. The CDR3 is made up of 19 amino acids. CDR1 LGHDT and CDR2 YNNKEL come from the germline V gene (reference sequence). After removal of 1 base from V and 4 bases from J, the junction contained 15 bases not matched to a gene. Here the CDR3 reads CASSQGFAGGPLVADTQYF. CDR3 DNA: TGTGCCAGCAGCCAAGGGTTTGCGGGAGGGCCTCTCGTTGCAGATACGCAGTATTTT.

The gene calls are TRBV18 and TRBJ1-4; a weak D match, TRBD1 (6 bases). Trimming stripped 6 bases from V and 7 bases from J, with 15 bases between. The CDR3 runs to 14 residues. From germline, CDR1 is KGHSH and CDR2 LQKENI. The CDR3: CASSQQGRGEKLFF. The CDR3 nucleotides read TGTGCCAGCTCTCAACAAGGCAGGGGTGAAAAACTGTTTTTT. The full variable domain, rest sourced from reference TRBV18 and TRBJ1-4, is NAGVMQNPRHLVRRRGQEARLRCSPMKGHSHVYWYRQLPEEGLKFMVYLQKENIIDESGMPKERFSAEFPKEGPSILRIQQVVRGDSAAYFCASSQQGRGEKLFFGSGTQLSVL.

CDR3: CASMLGLANTGELFF. CDR3 bases: TGTGCCAGTATGCTAGGACTAGCTAACACCGGGGAGCTGTTTTTT. The V call is TRBV19, the J call TRBJ2-2; 8 positions match TRBD2. After removal of 7 bases from V and 2 bases from J, the junction contained 6 bases not matched to a gene. Germline CDR1 LNHDA, CDR2 SQIVND (reference sequence). The CDR3 covers 15 residues.

The V call is TRBV10-1, the J call TRBJ2-2; 7 bases line up with TRBD2. Germline V gene lookup returns CDR1 WNHNN and CDR2 SYGVQD (reference sequence). The CDR3 has 16 amino acids. V trimming: 4 bases; J trimming: 1 base; junction bases outside the gene matches: 6. CDR3: CASSANGGRNTGELFF. CDR3 DNA: TGCGCCAGCAGTGCGAATGGCGGGAGGAACACCGGGGAGCTGTTTTTT.

This clone was recorded a few times. The chain couples TRBV19 to TRBJ1-3; D ambiguous. CDR1 is LNHDA, CDR2 SQIVND, per germline (reference sequence). The length of the CDR3 is 14 residues. The ends were cut back, 6 bases at V and 2 bases at J, with 11 bases in the middle. The CDR3 DNA follows: TGTGCCAGTAGACGACAAGACCCTGGAAACACCATATATTTT. The encoded protein is CASRRQDPGNTIYF. Full variable domain (rest looked up from reference TRBV19 and TRBJ1-3): DGGITQSPKYLFRKEGQNVTLSCEQNLNHDAMYWYRQDPGQGLRLIYYSQIVNDFQKGDIAEGYSVSREKKESFPLTVTSAQKNPTAFYLCASRRQDPGNTIYFGEGSWLTVV.

V usage is TRBV6-4 and J usage is TRBJ2-2; 7 nucleotides align to TRBD1. The J segment lost 4 bases and the V segment lost 8 bases, leaving 7 bases of the junction unmatched. The germline gives CDR1 MRHNA, CDR2 SNTAGT. The CDR3 length is 14 residues. In DNA form, the CDR3 reads TGTGCCAGCTCCCTGGACAGGTTCACCGGGGAGCTGTTTTTT. It translates to CASSLDRFTGELFF.

The V and J genes are TRBV6-5 and TRBJ1-3, with a possible D match to TRBD1 (5 bases). The CDR3 consists of 13 residues. V lost 5 bases and J lost 4, with 9 bases in between. Germline values: CDR1 MNHEY, CDR2 SVGAGI. For the CDR3, the DNA is TGTGCCAGCAGTCTAAGGGGAGGAAACACCATATATTTT. Its protein is CASSLRGGNTIYF.

This clone was picked up one time. The chain carries TRBV6-6 and TRBJ1-3; D gene ambiguous. The V end lost 8 bases, the J end lost 0 bases, and 14 bases lay between the germline ends. Per germline, CDR1 MNHNY and CDR2 SVGAGI (reference sequence). CDR3 length equals 15 residues. CDR3: CASSGLTSSGNTIYF. Here the CDR3 DNA reads TGTGCCAGCTCAGGTCTGACCAGCTCTGGAAACACCATATATTTT.